This TCR beta chain came from a study of blood T cells in healthy people across ages. Overall study results and limits: While age rose, TCR beta diversity per million T cells dropped in a roughly linear way.

This clonotype has a single count. Its specificity is not known. A sample-barcoded 5' primer and a J-beta primer mix were used in a second PCR of about 7 to 12 cycles. From the 5' RACE reads, TCRdb called clonotypes with MiXCR, one entry per CDR3 protein. Counted here are over a million distinct CDR3 sequences, roughly 43% occurring once; the ten biggest clones make up roughly 3.7%. The V end lost 7 bases, the J end lost 4 bases, and 19 bases lay between the germline ends. CDR3 length: 15 amino acids. Sequenced input: blood. The chain links TRBV12-3 or TRBV12-4 to TRBJ2-5; D is uncertain. This receptor was obtained from a woman in her late teens or twenties in good health. CDR3 in amino acids: CASNPSVPSLETQYF. CDR3 coding DNA: TGTGCCAGCAATCCATCGGTCCCATCGCTAGAGACCCAGTACTTC.